The present T cell receptor (beta chain) was sequenced within a study of shared clonotypes between healthy human individuals (dated by TCRdb to the early 2020s). Turning to the overall study: The cohort included a few men and two women between 18 and 49 years of age. Per donor, three plates each were used for CD4 naive and CD4 memory, two for CD8 naive, and one for CD8 memory. Blood TCR repertoires of about five healthy adults were deeply sequenced to estimate repertoire size and the extent of clonotype sharing between individuals. To increase sequencing depth and limit assay-specific biases, different laboratories used diverse techniques to prepare libraries and sequence TCR repertoires. Between about 0.8 and 9 billion PBMCs per donor were obtained by leukapheresis.

The research as a whole found: Because the study included only a small number of donors, the genetic and exposure-history diversity represented was limited. Estimated clonotype richness was generally larger for naive than for memory subsets. Compared with non-shared clonotypes, the clonotypes found in all four sorted-subset donors had higher generation probabilities. Rarefaction of sorted-subset datasets indicated incomplete sequencing despite the large sequencing depth. Pairwise subsampling indicated that sequencing depth was expected to affect the degree of clonotype sharing among donors. About 5% of naive CD4, around 3.6% of naive CD8, 2.3% of memory CD4, and roughly 0.4% of memory CD8 clonotypes were shared across several donors. Only blood was sampled, and tissue TCR repertoires likely differ from those in blood.

TCR CDR3 regions were amplified from genomic DNA by multiplex PCR using the deep immunoSEQ assay. Extracted genomic DNA from each cell subset was spread evenly across all wells of several immunoSEQ 96-well plates, with each plate serving as a replicate. For sorted subsets, roughly 200 ng genomic DNA, equal to 30,000 to 35,000 T cell genomes, was loaded into each replicate PCR. Purified libraries were measured with a Qubit 3.0 fluorometer, size-checked on a Bioanalyzer 2100, and measured again with the KAPA Library Quantification kit. Every immunoSEQ 96-well plate was sequenced on a dedicated single-read 150-cycle Illumina NextSeq 550 flow cell. The study's processing was this. The immunoSEQ output contained only junctional sequences without quality scores, so filtering could not match that applied to full-length reads. To assign V/J genes and CDR3, sequences were annotated using PyIR, a Python wrapper for IgBLAST v1.9, with IMGT germline references. Reads with weak V/J assignments (E-value above 1e-6), missing CDR3, stop codons, out-of-frame junctions, or ambiguous translated residues were removed. V3J clonotypes were defined as sequences sharing an identical inferred V gene, J gene, and CDR3 amino acid sequence. Percentage overlap between repertoires was computed as shared unique clonotypes divided by the size of the smaller repertoire. Richness of each repertoire was evaluated using RTK rarefaction, the Chao1 estimator, and Recon v2.1 estimates of unobserved clonotypes. Generation probabilities for all TCRbeta clonotypes obtained by the gDNA method from a handful of donors were computed using OLGA. TCRdb holds this immuneACCESS table with in-frame rearrangements only. Some clones are missing; in checked studies, unresolved V genes explain under half, and the rest has no known cause. V, J and clone size reflect that table, while D and trimming were determined from the DNA. This sample has around 2,000,000 clones in its table, and 90% to 95% of those were observed once. The top ten clonotypes cover 0.13% of the sample.

CDR1 and CDR2, per the germline V gene, are ENHRY and SYGVKD. The CDR3 runs 15 residues from the cysteine to the phenylalanine. Just the 45-base CDR3 DNA is kept, in frame starting at base 1. Trimming costs V 4 bases and J 0 bases, and their ends lie 12 bases apart. The donors were healthy, HIV-negative adults who had no recently reported acute infections or vaccinations. All donors were Caucasian adults living in Nashville, Tennessee, USA. Magnetic negative selection was used to enrich CD4+ T cells, after which naive cells were positively selected on CD45RA and the negative fraction became the memory subset. Blood was collected by leukapheresis, and PBMCs were isolated by Ficoll-Histopaque density gradient centrifugation and then cryopreserved in liquid nitrogen vapor phase. Analytical flow cytometry was used to check the purity and quantity of each magnetically sorted T cell population. From each sorted fraction, genomic DNA was isolated and quantified by UV absorbance on a Nanodrop 2000c.

In the case of this clone: Its antigen is still unknown. No much larger clone exists at a distance of one base, and base qualities are not known.

Sample: naive CD4+ T cells sorted from blood. The cell subset or site label on this specimen signifies: CD45RA+ positively selected. The receptor was isolated from a man between 18 and 35 years old in good health. The chain couples TRBV10-3 to TRBJ2-5, with a weak D call of TRBD2 (5 bases match). The CDR3 protein is CAISGGRWNQETQYF. The DNA sequence is TGTGCCATCAGTGGAGGGCGTTGGAACCAAGAGACCCAGTACTTC.